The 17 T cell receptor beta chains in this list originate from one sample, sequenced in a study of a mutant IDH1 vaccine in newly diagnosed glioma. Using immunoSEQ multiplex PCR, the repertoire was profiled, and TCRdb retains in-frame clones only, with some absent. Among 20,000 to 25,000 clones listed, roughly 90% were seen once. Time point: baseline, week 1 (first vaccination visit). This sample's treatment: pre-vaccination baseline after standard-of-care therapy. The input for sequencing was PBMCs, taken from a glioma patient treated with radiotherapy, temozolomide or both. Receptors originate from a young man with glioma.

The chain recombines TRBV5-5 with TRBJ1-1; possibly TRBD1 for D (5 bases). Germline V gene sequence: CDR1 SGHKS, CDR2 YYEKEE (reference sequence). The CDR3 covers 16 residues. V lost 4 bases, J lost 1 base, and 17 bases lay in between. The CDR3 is CASSLTARDPNTEAFF. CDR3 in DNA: TGTGCCAGCAGCCTGACAGCGAGGGATCCGAACACTGAAGCTTTCTTT.

Here the CDR3 DNA reads TGTGCCAGCCGACCGTTTTTGGGCAATCAGCCCCAGCATTTT. It translates to CASRPFLGNQPQHF. J is TRBJ1-5 and V is TRBV6-1; D unresolved. CDR1 is MNHNS and CDR2 is SASEGT in the germline V gene. The V gene lost 8 bases and the J gene lost 2 bases, with 13 bases spanning the gap. The CDR3 extends over 14 amino acids.

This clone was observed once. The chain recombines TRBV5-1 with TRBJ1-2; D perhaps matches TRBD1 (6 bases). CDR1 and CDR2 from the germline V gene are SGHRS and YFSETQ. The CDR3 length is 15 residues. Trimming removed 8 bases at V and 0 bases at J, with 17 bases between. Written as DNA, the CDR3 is TGCGCCAGTCGGACGGGACACCAATCTAACTATGGCTACACCTTC. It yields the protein CASRTGHQSNYGYTF.

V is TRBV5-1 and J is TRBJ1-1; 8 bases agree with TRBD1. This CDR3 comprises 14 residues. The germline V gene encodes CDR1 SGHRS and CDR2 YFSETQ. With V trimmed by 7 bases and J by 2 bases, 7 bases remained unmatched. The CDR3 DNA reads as TGCGCCAGCGGGACAGGAACTCCAAACACTGAAGCTTTCTTT. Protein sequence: CASGTGTPNTEAFF.

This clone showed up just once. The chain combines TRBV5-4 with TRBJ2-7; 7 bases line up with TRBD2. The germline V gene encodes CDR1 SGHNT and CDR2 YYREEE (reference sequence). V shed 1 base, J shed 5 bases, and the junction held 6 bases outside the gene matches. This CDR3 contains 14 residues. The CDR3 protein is CASSLFRTSHEQYF. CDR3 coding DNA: TGTGCCAGCAGCTTGTTTCGGACTAGTCACGAGCAGTACTTC.

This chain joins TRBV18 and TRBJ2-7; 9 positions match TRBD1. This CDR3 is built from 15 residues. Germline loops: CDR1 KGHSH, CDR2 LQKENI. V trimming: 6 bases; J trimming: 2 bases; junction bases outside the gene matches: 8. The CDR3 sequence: CASSFLGQGPYEQYF. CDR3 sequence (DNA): TGTGCCAGCTCTTTCTTGGGACAGGGCCCCTACGAGCAGTACTTC.

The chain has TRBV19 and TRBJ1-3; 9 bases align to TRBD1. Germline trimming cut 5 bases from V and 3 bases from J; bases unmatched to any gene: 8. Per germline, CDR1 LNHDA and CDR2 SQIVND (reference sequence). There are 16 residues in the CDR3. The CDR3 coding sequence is TGTGCCAGTAGTCCCTACAGGGGGCTTTTTGGAAACACCATATATTTT. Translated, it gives CASSPYRGLFGNTIYF.

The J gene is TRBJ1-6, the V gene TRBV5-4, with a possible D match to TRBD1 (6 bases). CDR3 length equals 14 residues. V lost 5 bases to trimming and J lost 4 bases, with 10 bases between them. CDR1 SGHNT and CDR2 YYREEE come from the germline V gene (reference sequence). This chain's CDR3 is CASSQDSYNSPLHF. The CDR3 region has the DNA TGTGCCAGCAGTCAGGACAGTTATAATTCACCCCTCCACTTT.

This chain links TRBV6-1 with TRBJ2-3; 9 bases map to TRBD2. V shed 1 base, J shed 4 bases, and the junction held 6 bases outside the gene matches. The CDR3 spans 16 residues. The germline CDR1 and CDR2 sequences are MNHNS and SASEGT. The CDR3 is CASSEEGGRGADTQYF. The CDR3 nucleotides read TGTGCCAGCAGTGAAGAGGGCGGGAGGGGTGCAGATACGCAGTATTTT.

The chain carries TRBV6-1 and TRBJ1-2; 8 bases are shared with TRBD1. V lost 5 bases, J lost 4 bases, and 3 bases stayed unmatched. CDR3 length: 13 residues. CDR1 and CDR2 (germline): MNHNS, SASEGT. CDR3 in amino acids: CASSSDRGYGYTF. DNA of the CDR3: TGTGCCAGCAGTAGTGACAGGGGCTATGGCTACACCTTC.

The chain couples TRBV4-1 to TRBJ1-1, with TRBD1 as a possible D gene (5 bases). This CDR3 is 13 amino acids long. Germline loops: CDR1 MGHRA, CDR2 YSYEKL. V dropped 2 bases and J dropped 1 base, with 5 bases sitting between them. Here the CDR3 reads CASSQRGNTEAFF. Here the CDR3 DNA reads TGCGCCAGCAGCCAAAGGGGGAACACTGAAGCTTTCTTT.

CDR3 sequence reads: CASSLSYGPGQFF. In DNA form, the CDR3 reads TGTGCCAGCAGCTTATCTTATGGTCCCGGGCAGTTCTTC. V gene TRBV11-3 combines with J gene TRBJ2-1; D is ambiguous. The CDR3 covers 13 residues. V shed 2 bases and J shed 12 bases, with 14 bases lying between them. Germline V gives CDR1 SGHNT, CDR2 YENEEA.

CDR3 DNA: TGTGCCAGCAGTACCCCGGGGGCTGGTGGCTACACCTTC. This sequence encodes CASSTPGAGGYTF. The V and J genes are TRBV28 and TRBJ1-2, with D possibly being TRBD1 (6 bases). Per germline, CDR1 MDHEN and CDR2 SYDVKM. The CDR3 is made up of 13 amino acids. The V and J ends lost 5 bases and 7 bases respectively, with 14 bases between them.

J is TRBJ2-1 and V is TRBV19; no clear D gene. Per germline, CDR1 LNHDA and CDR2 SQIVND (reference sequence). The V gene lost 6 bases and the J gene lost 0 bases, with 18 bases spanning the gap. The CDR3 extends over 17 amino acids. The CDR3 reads CASSHLPDQSSYNEQFF. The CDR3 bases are TGTGCCAGTAGCCACCTGCCCGACCAGAGCTCCTACAATGAGCAGTTCTTC. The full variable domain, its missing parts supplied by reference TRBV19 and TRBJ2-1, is DGGITQSPKYLFRKEGQNVTLSCEQNLNHDAMYWYRQDPGQGLRLIYYSQIVNDFQKGDIAEGYSVSREKKESFPLTVTSAQKNPTAFYLCASSHLPDQSSYNEQFFGPGTRLTVL.

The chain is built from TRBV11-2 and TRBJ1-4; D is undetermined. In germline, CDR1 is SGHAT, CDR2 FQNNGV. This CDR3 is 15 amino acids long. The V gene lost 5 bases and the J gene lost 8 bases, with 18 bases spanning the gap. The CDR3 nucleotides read TGTGCCAGCAGCCCCGGCGTCCTCAATCGGGAAAAACTGTTTTTT. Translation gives CASSPGVLNREKLFF.

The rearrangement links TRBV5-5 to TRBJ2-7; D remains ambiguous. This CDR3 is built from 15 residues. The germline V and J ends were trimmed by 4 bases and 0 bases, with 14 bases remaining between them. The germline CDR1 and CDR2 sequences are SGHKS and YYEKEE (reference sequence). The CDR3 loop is CASSVSPGLSYEQYF. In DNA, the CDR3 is TGTGCCAGCAGCGTGTCGCCGGGTCTCTCCTACGAGCAGTACTTC.

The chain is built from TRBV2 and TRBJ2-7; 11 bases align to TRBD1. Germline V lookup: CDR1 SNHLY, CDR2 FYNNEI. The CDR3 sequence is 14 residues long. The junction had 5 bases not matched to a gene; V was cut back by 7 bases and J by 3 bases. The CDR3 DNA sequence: TGTGCCAGCACCTGGACAGGGGGCAGCTACGAGCAGTACTTC. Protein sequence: CASTWTGGSYEQYF.